Sequencing of this T cell receptor beta chain was carried out in a study of cytomegalovirus exposure and HLA in healthy donors. General study results and limits: Association of a missense DCLRE1C variant with TCR beta V- and J-gene trimming was reported in a later analysis. Cytomegalovirus status was reportedly diagnosed by the classifier with high specificity and sensitivity. Immune exposure information comprised only CMV serostatus.

J gave up 4 bases and V 4 bases, and 21 bases lay outside the gene matches. The germline V gene has CDR1 SQVTM and CDR2 ANQGSEA. This CDR3 spans 18 amino acids. PCR was performed using 60 Vbeta and 13 Jbeta primers. Clones were sequenced by immunoSEQ multiplex PCR, and TCRdb holds only the in-frame ones, with some missing. In the table there are some 180,000 clones, roughly 82% of which are singletons. Only a few counts were recorded for this clone. Its antigen remains unidentified. The sequenced sample consisted of PBMCs. The chain has TRBV29-1 and TRBJ2-7; 8 nucleotides match TRBD1. This clonotype originated in a man aged 35 to 55 in good health and CMV-seronegative. The CDR3 sequence is CSVALSGLGTGTFYEQYF. In DNA, the CDR3 is TGCAGCGTTGCCCTCAGTGGTTTAGGGACAGGTACCTTTTACGAGCAGTACTTC.